This T cell receptor beta chain is from a study of cytomegalovirus exposure and HLA in healthy donors. It was with 60 Vbeta and 13 Jbeta primers that the PCR ran. In the source study's methods: Later reanalysis found 75 million to 95 million unique TCR beta chains, around 9.9 million of them shared. Sequenced by immunoSEQ multiplex PCR; TCRdb stores in-frame clones only, minus some. That table gives V, J and clone size, and the DNA gave D and trimming. This sample's clone table lists about 200,000 clones. Concerning this clone: Its antigen remains unknown.

Study conclusions and caveats: Later work showed greater clonal expansion in HLA-associated TCR beta chains than in equally common others. TCR beta chain V- and J-gene trimming was linked, in a later analysis, to a missense variant in DCLRE1C.

Trimming pared 3 bases from V and 7 bases from J, leaving 10 bases between. Per germline, CDR1 MNHNS and CDR2 SASEGT. CDR3 length equals 13 residues. The TCR comes from a girl aged 2-10 years in good health and CMV-seropositive. The sequencing input was PBMCs. V usage is TRBV6-1 and J usage is TRBJ1-5; D unclear. The CDR3 region is CASSEVRVQPQHF. The CDR3 coding sequence is TGTGCCAGCAGTGAGGTTCGGGTGCAGCCCCAGCATTTT.